This T cell receptor (beta chain) was captured by sequencing in a study of Tregs in tolerant kidney transplant recipients. Sequenced by immunoSEQ multiplex PCR; TCRdb stores in-frame clones only, minus some. The sample records approximately 90,000 clones, 80% to 95% being singletons. Related graft donors supplied nonmyeloablative bone marrow transplants, and mixed chimerism was transient. The receptor was isolated from a human patient who received a combined kidney and bone marrow transplant. Some T cells may be provided by the graft donor. The material sequenced was CD4+ T cells from blood (PBMCs), taken 12 months after the transplant.

The CDR3 DNA sequence: TGTGCCTGGAGTCCGGGACTGATGAATGAAAAACTGTTTTTT. Amino acid sequence: CAWSPGLMNEKLFF. The chain links TRBV30 to TRBJ1-4, with D possibly matching TRBD1 (5 bases). Trimming removed 2 bases at V and 5 bases at J, with 12 bases between. Germline loops: CDR1 GTSNPN, CDR2 SVGIG (reference sequence). The CDR3 is made up of 14 amino acids.